The 23 T cell receptor beta chains listed next were all sequenced from one sample in a study of T-cell reconstitution after alpha-beta-depleted transplantation in children (dated by TCRdb to 2015 to 2016). Library preparation was by PCR. Data came from an Illumina HiSeq 2500. TCR libraries were prepared with molecular barcoding, using unique molecular identifiers to normalize TCRbeta repertoire quantification. TCRdb reran the public reads through fastp at Q25 and MiXCR, keeping productive beta chains. Each entry is one CDR3 protein sequence, shown with its most common DNA and genes. The sample table contains tens of thousands of distinct CDR3 sequences; only one count was recorded for 15% to 20% of them. The ten biggest clones cover approximately 55% of the sample. In light of the paper, this sample's treatment or condition label describes: allogeneic hematopoietic cell transplantation with graft depleted of TCRalphabeta T cells and CD19 B cells.

Source: PBMCs, mostly from graft donor cells, taken 360 days after TCRalphabeta/CD19-depleted stem cell transplant. Receptors were obtained from a male patient between 2 and 15 years old who had a stem cell transplant for acute lymphoblastic leukemia, so the T cells may come from the graft donor.

The table lists this clonotype with a few counts. The J gene is TRBJ2-6, the V gene TRBV11-2; D gene unclear. Trimming removed 1 base from V and 0 bases from J, with 4 bases in between. In germline, CDR1 is SGHAT, CDR2 FQNNGV. The CDR3 has 15 amino acids. This chain's CDR3 is CASSLVASGANVLTF. CDR3 DNA: TGTGCCAGCAGCTTAGTCGCCTCTGGGGCCAACGTCCTGACTTTC.

This clonotype was seen a few times. Here the CDR3 DNA reads TGTGCCAGCAGCAATACGGGACATCCATACGAGCAGTACTTC. This translates into CASSNTGHPYEQYF. The V and J genes are TRBV21-1 and TRBJ2-7; no check of the table's D call, TRBD1, against the DNA was made. TRBV21-1 corresponds to a pseudogene. The CDR3 is 14 residues long.

As DNA, the CDR3 is TGTGCCAGCAGTTCGACCCTAAAGATATCGGAAGAGACCCAGTACTTC. This sequence encodes CASSSTLKISEETQYF. The chain carries TRBV7-9 and TRBJ2-5; D gene ambiguous. CDR1 and CDR2 from the germline V gene are SEHNR and FQNEAQ (reference sequence). Trimming stripped 6 bases from V and 3 bases from J, with 20 bases between. The CDR3 loop spans 16 amino acids.

The chain is built from TRBV6-5 and TRBJ2-1; TRBD2 might be the D (7 bases). The CDR3 contains 15 residues. V dropped 4 bases and J dropped 9 bases, with 19 bases sitting between them. Germline V gene sequence: CDR1 MNHEY, CDR2 SVGAGI. In DNA, the CDR3 is TGTGCCAGCAGTTCCTGGGGGGGGGCTCTAGGTGAGCAGTTCTTC. Translation: CASSSWGGALGEQFF.

There are a few counts of this clonotype. The chain has TRBV12-3 or TRBV12-4 and TRBJ2-4, with TRBD1 as a possible D gene (6 bases). There are 14 residues in the CDR3. V shed 11 bases and J shed 4 bases, with 18 bases lying between them. In DNA form, the CDR3 reads TGTGCCTCTCGGGGTGGGGGCACGAAAAACATTCAGTACTTC. Protein: CASRGGGTKNIQYF.

V and J are TRBV6-5 and TRBJ2-1; 8 bases match TRBD2. V gave up 4 bases and J gave up 3 bases; unmatched junction bases: 14. The CDR3 is 18 residues long. From germline, CDR1 is MNHEY and CDR2 SVGAGI. The chain's CDR3 is CASSSGTRSVYYYNEQFF. CDR3 DNA: TGTGCCAGCAGTTCCGGGACTAGATCGGTCTACTACTACAATGAGCAGTTCTTC.

This chain joins TRBV7-9 and TRBJ2-7; 11 bases fit TRBD2. The ends lost 1 base at V and 2 bases at J; junction bases unmatched: 7. CDR3 size: 17 residues. Germline-derived CDR1 and CDR2 are SEHNR and FQNEAQ (reference sequence). The CDR3 loop is CASSLGILAGGPYEQYF. The DNA for the CDR3 is TGTGCCAGCAGCTTAGGGATTCTAGCGGGAGGACCCTACGAGCAGTACTTC.

A note on this clonotype: At one of its ends the junction is not consistent with the germline gene, which may arise from a read error. The rearrangement joins TRBV7-7 to TRBJ2-5, with D tentatively TRBD1 or TRBD2 (5 bases each). The CDR3 loop spans 14 amino acids. Germline V gene lookup returns CDR1 SSHAT and CDR2 FNYEAQ (reference sequence). CDR3 sequence: CASSLAGGQGTQYF. DNA of the CDR3: TGTGCCAGCAGCTTAGCTGGGGGTCAAGGGACCCAGTACTTC. Variable domain in full (rest from reference TRBV7-7 and TRBJ2-5): GAGVSQSPRYKVTKRGQDVTLRCDPISSHATLYWYQQALGQGPEFLTYFNYEAQPDKSGLPSDRFSAERPEGSISTLTIQRTEQRDSAMYRCASSLAGGQGTQYFGPGTRLLVL.

The V and J genes are TRBV5-4 and TRBJ2-3; TRBD2 agrees at 8 bases. The trim removed 1 base at V and 8 bases at J, leaving 12 bases unmatched. This CDR3 is built from 16 residues. The germline V gene has CDR1 SGHNT and CDR2 YYREEE (reference sequence). Here the CDR3 reads CASSLSPGLGRGTQYF. DNA of the CDR3: TGTGCCAGCAGCTTGTCCCCGGGACTAGGGAGGGGTACGCAGTATTTT.

Many counts were recorded for this clonotype. The CDR3 region has the DNA TGCAGTGCTAGAGCCGGGACTGCCCCTGGATCGAACACCGGGGAGCTGTTTTTT. Encoded protein: CSARAGTAPGSNTGELFF. The chain recombines TRBV20-1 with TRBJ2-2, with D perhaps TRBD2 (6 bases). Germline CDR1 and CDR2: DFQATT and SNEGSKA (reference sequence). The CDR3 runs to 18 residues. V gave up 1 base and J gave up 0 bases, with 18 bases separating them.

This clonotype has just a few counts. This chain links TRBV15 with TRBJ2-5; unclear D gene. The CDR3 consists of 14 residues. Trimming took off 0 bases at V and 4 bases at J, with 9 bases between the two ends. The germline V gene has CDR1 LNHNV and CDR2 YYDKDF (reference sequence). The CDR3 here is CATSRDRVSETQYF. CDR3 bases: TGTGCCACCAGCAGAGACCGGGTATCAGAGACCCAGTACTTC.

This clonotype has at least ten counts. J is TRBJ1-4 and V is TRBV5-6; a possible D gene is TRBD1 (5 bases). The CDR3 spans 15 residues. Germline V gene lookup returns CDR1 SGHDT and CDR2 YYEEEE. V dropped 4 bases and J dropped 7 bases, with 17 bases sitting between them. Written as DNA, the CDR3 is TGTGCCAGCAGCGAAACGGGACGGGCGGGTGAAAAACTGTTTTTT. It is translated as CASSETGRAGEKLFF.

V is TRBV11-2 and J is TRBJ2-7; tentatively, D is TRBD2 (5 bases). The V end lost 3 bases, the J end lost 7 bases, and 16 bases lay between the germline ends. CDR1 and CDR2 (germline): SGHAT, FQNNGV. The CDR3 loop spans 14 amino acids. The CDR3 protein is CASSFWASEREQYF. The CDR3 nucleotides are TGTGCCAGCAGCTTTTGGGCGAGCGAGCGGGAGCAGTACTTC.

This clonotype was observed a few times. The chain links TRBV5-1 to TRBJ1-1, with 8 bases fitting TRBD1. Germline lookup yields CDR1 SGHRS and CDR2 YFSETQ. The CDR3 contains 15 residues. V shed 0 bases, J shed 5 bases, and the junction held 6 bases outside the gene matches. Here the CDR3 DNA reads TGCGCCAGCAGCTTGGACCCAGGGGGCCGGACTGAAGCTTTCTTT. It translates to CASSLDPGGRTEAFF.

This clonotype turned up a few times. The rearrangement joins TRBV6-1 to TRBJ2-2; TRBD1 might be the D (6 bases). Germline V gene sequence: CDR1 MNHNS, CDR2 SASEGT. Between the trimmed V and J ends, which lost 2 bases and 4 bases, there was a span of 11 bases. The CDR3 loop spans 15 amino acids. CDR3 DNA sequence: TGTGCCAGCAGTGAACCGTCAGGGGCCACCGGGGAGCTGTTTTTT. It encodes CASSEPSGATGELFF.

The chain is built from TRBV5-5 and TRBJ1-2; D unresolved. CDR3 length: 12 residues. Trimming cost V 2 bases and J 3 bases, with 5 bases left between them. Germline V lookup: CDR1 SGHKS, CDR2 YYEKEE (reference sequence). For the CDR3, the DNA is TGTGCCAGCAGCTTAGCCGACTATGGCTACACCTTC. This gives the protein CASSLADYGYTF.

The J gene is TRBJ2-3, the V gene TRBV11-2, with TRBD1 identical over 8 bases. Unmatched junction bases numbered 5, after V lost 4 bases and J lost 2 bases. Germline CDR1 reads SGHAT; CDR2 reads FQNNGV. This CDR3 has 15 residues. CDR3 region: CASSSRQGFTDTQYF. The CDR3 bases are TGTGCCAGCAGCTCCCGACAGGGGTTCACAGATACGCAGTATTTT.

The rearrangement links TRBV7-9 to TRBJ2-3; TRBD2 aligns across 7 bases. The CDR3 consists of 16 residues. After removal of 1 base from V and 4 bases from J, the junction contained 8 bases not matched to a gene. Germline loops: CDR1 SEHNR, CDR2 FQNEAQ (reference sequence). CDR3 protein: CASSLGWGGRADTQYF. CDR3 bases: TGTGCCAGCAGCTTAGGTTGGGGAGGGAGGGCAGATACGCAGTATTTT.

This clonotype was recorded at least ten times. This rearrangement joins TRBV20-1 to TRBJ1-1, with 8 nucleotides matching TRBD1. The CDR3 runs 15 residues. Germline lookup yields CDR1 DFQATT and CDR2 SNEGSKA (reference sequence). V lost 1 base to trimming and J lost 2 bases; unmatched junction nucleotides: 6. CDR3 in DNA: TGCAGTGCTAGAGGGGTTGGACAGGGAAACACTGAAGCTTTCTTT. This codes for CSARGVGQGNTEAFF.

This clonotype was seen repeatedly, ten times or more. CDR3 sequence: CASSFRGGREETQYF. Written as DNA, the CDR3 is TGTGCCAGCAGCTTCCGTGGCGGGAGGGAAGAGACCCAGTACTTC. This chain uses TRBV7-9 with TRBJ2-5; 9 nucleotides align to TRBD2. The CDR3 sequence is 15 residues long. From germline, CDR1 is SEHNR and CDR2 FQNEAQ (reference sequence). The V segment lost 3 bases and the J segment 3 bases; nucleotides outside the gene matches: 5.

In DNA form, the CDR3 reads TGTGCCAGCAGCCCTCGCCTGGCGGGAGGGAGGACCGGGGAGCTGTTTTTT. It encodes CASSPRLAGGRTGELFF. The chain recombines TRBV7-2 with TRBJ2-2, with TRBD2 matching over 9 bases. V lost 5 bases and J lost 5; bases outside the gene matches: 12. Germline V gives CDR1 SGHTA, CDR2 FQGNSA. This CDR3 spans 17 amino acids.

The chain joins TRBV28 to TRBJ2-7, with 9 bases identical to TRBD2. V lost 4 bases, J lost 6 bases, and 10 bases stayed unmatched. Germline CDR1 MDHEN, CDR2 SYDVKM. This CDR3 has 15 residues. As DNA, the CDR3 is TGTGCCAGCAGTTCGCCCGGGACTAGCTCCCTCGAGCAGTACTTC. It translates to CASSSPGTSSLEQYF.

The chain carries TRBV10-2 and TRBJ2-1, with 14 bases fitting TRBD2. The CDR3 is 13 amino acids. With 10 bases clipped from V and 7 bases from J, the junction kept 3 bases outside the gene matches. Per germline, CDR1 WSHSY and CDR2 SAAADI. The CDR3, as DNA: TGCGCCACCGGGACTAGCGGGAGAAATGAGCAGTTCTTC. It specifies CATGTSGRNEQFF.